This passage covers 29 T cell receptor beta chains from one sample sequenced in a study of monozygotic twins with inflammatory bowel disease. TCRdb reprocessed the 5' RACE reads, keeping one entry per CDR3 protein, no DNA. Its table records roughly 100,000 distinct CDR3 sequences. The sequenced sample was blood. Source of these receptors: a human donor with ulcerative colitis or Crohn's disease, or a healthy co-twin of an affected twin (not recorded which).

The chain joins TRBV7-2 to TRBJ1-1; as DNA is missing, the TRBD1 call by TCRdb cannot be tested. The CDR3 is made up of 13 amino acids. CDR1 is SGHTA and CDR2 is FQGNSA in the germline V gene. The CDR3 spells CATRVRGLTEAFF.

The rearrangement links TRBV25-1 to TRBJ2-1; absent DNA, TCRdb's TRBD2 call cannot be checked. The CDR3 is made up of 14 amino acids. Looked up from germline, CDR1 is MGHDK and CDR2 is SYGVNS. The CDR3 sequence: CASSRSGSWDEQFF. The full variable domain, with the rest looked up from reference TRBV25-1 and TRBJ2-1, is EADIYQTPRYLVIGTGKKITLECSQTMGHDKMYWYQQDPGMELHLIHYSYGVNSTEKGDLSSESTVSRIRTEHFPLTLESARPSHTSQYLCASSRSGSWDEQFFGPGTRLTVL.

This rearrangement joins TRBV4-2 to TRBJ2-7; the D call of TRBD1 rests on TCRdb alone, since no DNA is present to check it. The CDR3 extends over 17 amino acids. Per the germline V gene, CDR1 is LGHNA and CDR2 is YNFKEQ. This CDR3 is CASSKSIYGTAPYEQYF.

The chain recombines TRBV14 with TRBJ1-1. The CDR3 is 11 amino acids. From germline, CDR1 is SGHDN and CDR2 FVKESK. The CDR3 loop is CASVGHTEAFF. Variable domain in full (rest from reference TRBV14 and TRBJ1-1): EAGVTQFPSHSVIEKGQTVTLRCDPISGHDNLYWYRRVMGKEIKFLLHFVKESKQDESGMPNNRFLAERTGGTYSTLKVQPAELEDSGVYFCASVGHTEAFFGQGTRLTVV.

This sequence joins TRBV28 and TRBJ2-7; lacking DNA, the TRBD1 call made by TCRdb goes unchecked. This CDR3 is built from 14 residues. Germline assignment: CDR1 MDHEN and CDR2 SYDVKM. The CDR3 loop is CASSTRQGAYEQYF.

The chain joins TRBV25-1 to TRBJ2-2; there is no DNA to check the TCRdb D call of TRBD1. This CDR3 comprises 17 residues. The germline gives CDR1 MGHDK, CDR2 SYGVNS. CDR3 region: CASSEWGLAGNTGELFF.

The CDR3 reads CSAGERDRGFSAKNIQYF. The J gene is TRBJ2-4, the V gene TRBV20-1; TCRdb outputs TRBD1, but without DNA this stays unchecked. Germline V gene data show CDR1 as DFQATT and CDR2 as SNEGSKA (reference sequence). The CDR3 contains 18 residues.

The genes are TRBV10-3 and TRBJ1-2; TCRdb names TRBD1, which stays unverified in the absence of DNA. Germline V gives CDR1 ENHRY, CDR2 SYGVKD. CDR3 length: 14 residues. The CDR3 loop is CAIKRGGRDIGYTF.

The V call is TRBV10-3, the J call TRBJ2-7; TCRdb gives TRBD1 as the D gene, but with no DNA this cannot be confirmed. Germline V gene lookup returns CDR1 ENHRY and CDR2 SYGVKD. There are 11 residues in the CDR3. CDR3 region: CAISVTGEQYF.

The rearrangement joins TRBV7-2 to TRBJ1-5; lacking DNA, the TRBD1 call made by TCRdb goes unchecked. The length of the CDR3 is 15 residues. CDR1 is SGHTA and CDR2 is FQGNSA in the germline V gene. Here the CDR3 reads CASSLAGQGYQPQHF.

V usage is TRBV7-9 and J usage is TRBJ1-1; TCRdb picks TRBD1, but there is no DNA to check that call. There are 13 residues in the CDR3. The germline gives CDR1 SEHNR, CDR2 FQNEAQ (reference sequence). The CDR3 loop is CASSTRGVTEAFF.

V and J are TRBV28 and TRBJ1-5. CDR1 and CDR2 (germline): MDHEN, SYDVKM. This CDR3 has 11 amino acids. This CDR3 is CASSSYQPQHF.

The gene calls are TRBV7-8 and TRBJ1-5; TCRdb names TRBD1, which stays unverified in the absence of DNA. From germline, CDR1 is SGHVS and CDR2 FQNEAQ. The CDR3 covers 18 residues. The CDR3 loop is CASSTTSGTGGSGQPQHF. Full variable domain (rest looked up from reference TRBV7-8 and TRBJ1-5): GAGVSQSPRYKVAKRGQDVALRCDPISGHVSLFWYQQALGQGPEFLTYFQNEAQLDKSGLPSDRFFAERPEGSVSTLKIQRTQQEDSAVYLCASSTTSGTGGSGQPQHFGDGTRLSIL.

The chain is built from TRBV24-1 and TRBJ2-7; the D call of TRBD1 rests on TCRdb alone, since no DNA is present to check it. This CDR3 comprises 13 residues. Germline lookup yields CDR1 KGHDR and CDR2 SFDVKD. The CDR3 spells CATRAGASYEQYF.

The chain couples TRBV30 to TRBJ2-3. The CDR3 consists of 12 residues. Germline-derived CDR1 and CDR2 are GTSNPN and SVGIG (reference sequence). CDR3 in amino acids: CAWSVNTDTQYF.

The chain is built from TRBV20-1 and TRBJ1-3; no DNA is available, so the TRBD1 call from TCRdb remains unchecked. The germline CDR1 and CDR2 sequences are DFQATT and SNEGSKA (reference sequence). The CDR3 length is 14 residues. The CDR3: CSAVSRTGGHTIYF.

The chain combines TRBV7-8 with TRBJ2-1; TCRdb lists TRBD2, though no DNA is available to test this call. The germline CDR1 and CDR2 sequences are SGHVS and FQNEAQ. The CDR3 totals 15 residues. CDR3 sequence: CASSLVFLADNEQFF. Together with reference TRBV7-8 and TRBJ2-1, the CDR3 gives the full variable domain: GAGVSQSPRYKVAKRGQDVALRCDPISGHVSLFWYQQALGQGPEFLTYFQNEAQLDKSGLPSDRFFAERPEGSVSTLKIQRTQQEDSAVYLCASSLVFLADNEQFFGPGTRLTVL.

V usage is TRBV20-1 and J usage is TRBJ1-6; TCRdb proposes TRBD1, but this gene call is untestable without DNA. CDR1 DFQATT and CDR2 SNEGSKA come from the germline V gene (reference sequence). The CDR3 is made up of 14 amino acids. CDR3 amino acids: CSASTPRQNSPLHF.

This sequence joins TRBV12-3 or TRBV12-4 and TRBJ2-7; absent DNA, TCRdb's TRBD1 call cannot be checked. This CDR3 has 16 amino acids. CDR3 sequence: CASSQSSGQAMSGGYF.

This rearrangement joins TRBV4-2 to TRBJ2-5; lacking DNA, the TRBD2 call made by TCRdb goes unchecked. Germline CDR1 is LGHNA and CDR2 is YNFKEQ. The CDR3 runs to 16 residues. The CDR3 loop is CASSQDPAGRRETQYF.

This chain uses TRBV3-1 with TRBJ2-7. The CDR3 is 13 residues long. The germline CDR1 and CDR2 sequences are LGHDT and YNNKEL (reference sequence). CDR3: CASSQDRVGEQYF.

The chain combines TRBV9 with TRBJ2-2. CDR1 and CDR2 (germline): SGDLS, YYNGEE. CDR3 size: 14 residues. The CDR3 reads CASKGPTNTGELFF.

CDR3: CASSPRGTSHGYTF. The rearrangement joins TRBV18 to TRBJ1-2. The CDR3 extends over 14 amino acids. CDR1 KGHSH and CDR2 LQKENI come from the germline V gene.

This chain uses TRBV20-1 with TRBJ2-5; TCRdb's D gene call, TRBD1, goes unchecked for lack of DNA. This CDR3 has 13 residues. The V gene's germline CDR1 is DFQATT and CDR2 SNEGSKA (reference sequence). The CDR3 region is CSARGTGRETQYF.

The chain employs TRBV6-1 and TRBJ1-1. CDR1 is MNHNS and CDR2 is SASEGT in the germline V gene. The CDR3 runs 11 residues. The CDR3 protein is CASRRNSEAFF.

This chain joins TRBV19 and TRBJ2-5; TCRdb calls TRBD1, which cannot be checked without DNA. CDR1 and CDR2 from the germline V gene are LNHDA and SQIVND (reference sequence). This CDR3 comprises 14 residues. The CDR3 spells CASSIGDRQETQYF.

The rearrangement uses TRBV25-1 and TRBJ2-5; TCRdb names TRBD2, which stays unverified in the absence of DNA. In germline, CDR1 is MGHDK, CDR2 SYGVNS. CDR3 length: 14 residues. The CDR3 sequence: CASSGERFQETQYF. Variable domain in full (rest from reference TRBV25-1 and TRBJ2-5): EADIYQTPRYLVIGTGKKITLECSQTMGHDKMYWYQQDPGMELHLIHYSYGVNSTEKGDLSSESTVSRIRTEHFPLTLESARPSHTSQYLCASSGERFQETQYFGPGTRLLVL.

The CDR3 protein is CASSPGSMDGSYEQYF. The V call is TRBV5-1, the J call TRBJ2-7; TCRdb's assignment of TRBD1 cannot be checked, as there is no DNA. The CDR3 consists of 16 residues. Germline CDR1 SGHRS, CDR2 YFSETQ.

The chain joins TRBV4-3 to TRBJ2-7. The CDR3 runs to 15 residues. Germline lookup yields CDR1 LGHNA and CDR2 YSLEER. The CDR3 is CASSQATSTSYEQYF.